This T cell receptor (beta chain) was obtained from a study of blood T cell repertoires in COVID-19. Original processing notes: By means of reference gene primer amplification, nucleated cell counts were estimated. Sequencing was performed with immunoSEQ multiplex PCR; in TCRdb, only in-frame clones are kept and a portion is missing. The V and J calls and clone size were taken over from that table, and D and trimming were inferred from the DNA. Of more than 200,000 clones in the sample, approximately 85% were seen once. The Seattle patients joined while their infection was active and were tracked longitudinally afterward. Trimming removed 1 base at V and 4 bases at J, with 19 bases between. There are 17 residues in the CDR3. Germline values: CDR1 MGHRA, CDR2 YSYEKL.

This chain joins TRBV4-1 and TRBJ2-5; maybe TRBD1 (5 bases). This TCR was recovered from a woman aged 80 or over with COVID-19, enrolled during active disease. Sequencing was carried out using peripheral blood. The CDR3 is CASSQGEGIAGLETQYF. As DNA, the CDR3 is TGCGCCAGCAGCCAAGGTGAAGGAATAGCAGGGCTAGAGACCCAGTACTTC.